This T cell receptor (beta chain) was sequenced during a study of T cell responses to AZD1222 COVID-19 vaccine. In regard to this clone: The target antigen is unknown.

Assay used: immunoSEQ multiplex PCR; TCRdb lists only in-frame clones, some missing. Of some 140,000 clones listed, 85% to 95% are singletons. The germline CDR1 and CDR2 sequences are MNHEY and SVGEGT. CDR3 length: 15 residues. V lost 2 bases and J lost 1, with 11 bases in between. Findings of the study overall: The donor cohort was predominantly white British with a female majority, and clonal diversity may have been underestimated. Unmutated variant regions are reportedly targeted by nearly half of spike-specific TCRs. Seropositive AZD1222 recipients at baseline numbered only five or six.

The source material was peripheral blood, sampled 28 days after the second AZD1222 dose. The chain carries TRBV6-2 or TRBV6-3 and TRBJ1-1, with D uncertain. This TCR derives from an adult who received the AZD1222 COVID-19 vaccine. CDR3 in DNA: TGTGCCAGCAGTTACCAACCTACAAGGAACACTGAAGCTTTCTTT. Protein sequence: CASSYQPTRNTEAFF.